Described below is a single T cell receptor (beta chain) sequence and its context. Its antigen is not identified. The CDR3 has 16 residues. CDR1 and CDR2 (germline): LGHNA, YSLEER. V lost 0 bases to trimming and J lost 6 bases, with 18 bases between them. There were likely unrecorded immune exposures, though donors were nominally healthy when sampled. PCR used 60 Vbeta primers and 13 Jbeta primers. Assay: immunoSEQ multiplex PCR; the TCRdb copy retains only in-frame clones and omits some. The sample has about 130,000 clones; roughly four fifths are singletons. This entry is derived from a study of cytomegalovirus exposure and HLA in healthy donors. Regarding the study as a whole: For most TCR beta V segments, an earlier analysis put the productive rate at about 90% or about 30% of the time.

This clonotype was obtained from a woman in her fifties or sixties in good health and CMV-seronegative. This chain joins TRBV4-3 and TRBJ2-7; weak D call: TRBD1 (5 bases). The sequencing input was PBMCs. The CDR3 coding sequence is TGCGCCAGCAGCCAAGATCCCACAGGTCCCCTAGGCGAGCAGTACTTC. Amino acids: CASSQDPTGPLGEQYF.